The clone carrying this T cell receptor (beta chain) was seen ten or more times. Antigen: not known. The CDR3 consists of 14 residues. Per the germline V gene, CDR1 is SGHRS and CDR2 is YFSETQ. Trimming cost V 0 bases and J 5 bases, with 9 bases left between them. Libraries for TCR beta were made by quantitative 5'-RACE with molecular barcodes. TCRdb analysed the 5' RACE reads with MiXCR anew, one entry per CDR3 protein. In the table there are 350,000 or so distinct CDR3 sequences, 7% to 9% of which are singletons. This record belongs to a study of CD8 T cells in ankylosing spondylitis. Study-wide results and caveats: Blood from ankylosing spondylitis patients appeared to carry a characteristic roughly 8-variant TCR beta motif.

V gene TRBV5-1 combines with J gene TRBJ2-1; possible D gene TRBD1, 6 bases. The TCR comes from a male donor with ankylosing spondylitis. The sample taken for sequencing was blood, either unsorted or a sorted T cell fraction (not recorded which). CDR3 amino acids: CASSLGQAHNEQFF. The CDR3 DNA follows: TGCGCCAGCAGCTTGGGACAGGCGCACAATGAGCAGTTCTTC.